A single sample is the source of the 23 T cell receptor beta chains below, sequenced in a study of blood T cell repertoires in COVID-19. Using immunoSEQ multiplex PCR, the repertoire was profiled, and TCRdb retains in-frame clones only, with some absent. The sample lists a few hundred thousand clones, about 85% occurring once. Source material: peripheral blood. The source of these receptors is a man aged 18-30 years with active or convalescent COVID-19.

This clone was recorded only once. V is TRBV5-4 and J is TRBJ1-6; D is ambiguous. The CDR3 has 16 amino acids. Germline CDR1 reads SGHNT; CDR2 reads YYREEE (reference sequence). V was pared by 0 bases and J by 7 bases, with 14 bases between. Here the CDR3 reads CASSLGATGRNSPLHF. Here the CDR3 DNA reads TGTGCCAGCAGCTTGGGAGCTACGGGGAGAAATTCACCCCTCCACTTT.

The gene calls are TRBV29-1 and TRBJ2-2; the match to TRBD2 covers 8 bases. This CDR3 spans 14 amino acids. The V segment lost 7 bases and the J segment 5 bases; nucleotides outside the gene matches: 9. CDR1 is SQVTM, CDR2 ANQGSEA, per germline. CDR3 sequence (DNA): TGCAGCGGATCTGAGCGGGGGCAAACCGGGGAGCTGTTTTTT. Amino acid sequence: CSGSERGQTGELFF.

The count of this clone is one. The chain couples TRBV4-2 to TRBJ2-3; TRBD1 aligns across 9 bases. V was clipped by 2 bases and J by 2 bases; unmatched bases: 11. CDR3 length: 18 amino acids. Germline CDR1 is LGHNA and CDR2 is YNFKEQ. The CDR3 protein is CASSQHHTGGTNTDTQYF. Written as DNA, the CDR3 is TGTGCCAGCAGCCAACACCACACAGGGGGCACAAACACAGATACGCAGTATTTT.

This clone was seen repeatedly, ten times or more. The V gene is TRBV7-3, the J gene TRBJ1-4; D perhaps matches TRBD1 (6 bases). With 7 bases removed from V and 11 bases from J, the gap between germline ends came to 17 bases. The CDR3 contains 13 residues. Germline loops: CDR1 SGHTA, CDR2 FQGTGA. The CDR3 coding sequence is TGTGCCAGCAACAACCCGCAGGGGTGGAAACTGTTTTTT. Translation: CASNNPQGWKLFF.

The V call is TRBV2, the J call TRBJ2-5; the D is unclear. The CDR3 extends over 13 amino acids. V lost 11 bases to trimming and J lost 0 bases, with 13 bases between them. Germline assignment: CDR1 SNHLY and CDR2 FYNNEI. The CDR3 DNA sequence: TGTGCCCGCAATCCACAGAACCAAGAGACCCAGTACTTC. It yields the protein CARNPQNQETQYF.

V gene TRBV3-1 (or the pseudogene TRBV3-2) combines with J gene TRBJ1-6; no reliable D call. Trimming shortened V by 4 bases and J by 6 bases, and 10 bases separated the two germline ends. The CDR3 totals 14 residues. Germline lookup yields CDR1 LGHDT and CDR2 YNNKEL (reference sequence). CDR3 sequence: CASSLAPTNSPLHF. CDR3 nucleotides: TGTGCCAGCAGCCTAGCCCCCACTAATTCACCCCTCCACTTT.

V gene TRBV4-3 combines with J gene TRBJ1-2, with D possibly TRBD1 on 5 matching bases. The CDR3 is 16 residues long. Trimming cost V 0 bases and J 4 bases, with 15 bases left between them. Germline V CDR1 and CDR2: LGHNA, YSLEER. CDR3 protein: CASSQDLGALPYGYTF. The CDR3 bases are TGCGCCAGCAGCCAAGATTTAGGGGCCTTACCCTATGGCTACACCTTC.

The CDR3 region is CASRTTGQGSNQPQHF. In nucleotides, the CDR3 is TGTGCCAGTAGGACCACCGGACAGGGAAGCAATCAGCCCCAGCATTTT. The V call is TRBV19, the J call TRBJ1-5; the match to TRBD1 covers 8 bases. Trimming removed 6 bases from V and 1 base from J; junction bases left unmatched: 8. This CDR3 is 16 amino acids long. The V gene's germline CDR1 is LNHDA and CDR2 SQIVND (reference sequence).

The CDR3, as DNA: TGTGCCAGCAGTACCCATGAGTGGGCTTTCTTT. This translates into CASSTHEWAFF. The genes are TRBV2 and TRBJ1-1, with unresolved D. This CDR3 is built from 11 residues. Germline CDR1 is SNHLY and CDR2 is FYNNEI. V dropped 5 bases and J dropped 11 bases, with 12 bases sitting between them.

CDR3 loop: CASSREETHADTQYF. CDR3 nucleotides: TGCGCCAGCAGTCGGGAAGAGACTCATGCAGATACGCAGTATTTT. The chain is built from TRBV10-2 and TRBJ2-3; D is possibly TRBD2 (5 bases). This CDR3 has 15 amino acids. V gave up 5 bases and J gave up 4 bases, with 16 bases separating them. CDR1 is WSHSY, CDR2 SAAADI, per germline.

For the CDR3, the DNA is TGTGCCAGCAGCACCCGGACAGACTATGGCTACACCTTC. Its protein product is CASSTRTDYGYTF. The chain combines TRBV9 with TRBJ1-2; D is perhaps TRBD1 (6 bases). Trimming took 4 bases from V and 3 from J, leaving 10 bases between them. CDR3 length equals 13 residues. Germline CDR1 is SGDLS and CDR2 is YYNGEE.

The V and J genes are TRBV9 and TRBJ2-7; 12 nucleotides line up with TRBD2. Germline loops: CDR1 SGDLS, CDR2 YYNGEE. The CDR3 consists of 15 residues. The trim removed 0 bases at V and 5 bases at J, leaving 3 bases unmatched. The CDR3 DNA follows: TGTGCCAGCAGCGTAGGGACTAGCGGGACGAACGAGCAGTACTTC. This sequence encodes CASSVGTSGTNEQYF.

The chain combines TRBV9 with TRBJ1-6, with a tentative D call TRBD1 (5 bases). The length of the CDR3 is 14 residues. Germline V gene data show CDR1 as SGDLS and CDR2 as YYNGEE. V was trimmed by 4 bases and J by 10 bases, leaving 15 bases between them. Here the CDR3 reads CASSLPGRDSPLHF. CDR3 bases: TGTGCCAGCAGCCTCCCGGGGAGGGACTCACCCCTCCACTTT.

The chain carries TRBV19 and TRBJ1-4, with D tentatively TRBD1 (5 bases). Per the germline V gene, CDR1 is LNHDA and CDR2 is SQIVND (reference sequence). The CDR3 is 14 amino acids. The germline V and J ends were trimmed by 3 bases and 1 base, with 6 bases remaining between them. In DNA form, the CDR3 reads TGTGCCAGTAGTATCCAGGGAACTAATGAAAAACTGTTTTTT. Translated, it gives CASSIQGTNEKLFF.

This sequence joins TRBV3-1 (or the pseudogene TRBV3-2) and TRBJ2-7; 8 bases line up with TRBD2. This CDR3 has 17 residues. Germline V gene data show CDR1 as LGHDT and CDR2 as YNNKEL (reference sequence). The V and J ends lost 3 bases and 0 bases, in that order; junction bases with no gene match: 10. CDR3 bases: TGTGCCAGCAGCCAGGCCGGGGGTAGCGGGAACTCCTACGAGCAGTACTTC. Its translation is CASSQAGGSGNSYEQYF.

The chain couples TRBV7-2 to TRBJ1-2, with D perhaps TRBD1 (6 bases). Germline CDR1 is SGHTA and CDR2 is FQGNSA. The V end was cut by 8 bases, the J end by 3 bases, with 16 bases between. There are 14 residues in the CDR3. The CDR3 here is CASAPKGGYYGYTF. CDR3 DNA sequence: TGTGCCAGCGCGCCTAAGGGGGGGTACTATGGCTACACCTTC.

The chain uses TRBV6-5 and TRBJ2-7, with 9 bases identical to TRBD2. Germline V gives CDR1 MNHEY, CDR2 SVGAGI. This CDR3 region has 14 residues. V shed 6 bases and J 3 bases; nucleotides not matched to a gene: 6. This CDR3 reads CASRGTSNRYEQYF. The CDR3 bases are TGTGCCAGCAGGGGGACTAGCAACCGCTACGAGCAGTACTTC.

This chain connects TRBV7-2 to TRBJ2-1; D call uncertain. Germline V gene data show CDR1 as SGHTA and CDR2 as FQGNSA. This CDR3 is built from 16 residues. The V end was cut by 0 bases, the J end by 0 bases, with 9 bases between. DNA of the CDR3: TGTGCCAGCAGCTTAGCTGGCGGATTCTCCTACAATGAGCAGTTCTTC. It codes for CASSLAGGFSYNEQFF. Looking up the rest from reference TRBV7-2 and TRBJ2-1 gives the full variable domain: GAGVSQSPSNKVTEKGKDVELRCDPISGHTALYWYRQSLGQGLEFLIYFQGNSAPDKSGLPSDRFSAERTGGSVSTLTIQRTQQEDSAVYLCASSLAGGFSYNEQFFGPGTRLTVL.

The gene calls are TRBV2 and TRBJ1-2; D uncertain. The germline V gene has CDR1 SNHLY and CDR2 FYNNEI. This CDR3 has 12 residues. Deletions cut 7 bases from V and 2 bases from J, with 8 bases between. The CDR3 bases are TGTGCCAGCACTCCGGGAAACTATGGCTACACCTTC. This gives the protein CASTPGNYGYTF.

This sequence joins TRBV18 and TRBJ1-2; D is undetermined. Trimming shortened V by 3 bases and J by 7 bases, and 12 bases separated the two germline ends. Per germline, CDR1 KGHSH and CDR2 LQKENI. The CDR3 consists of 13 residues. The CDR3 DNA is TGTGCCAGCTCACCCCGGGAGGGTGGTGGCTACACCTTC. This gives the protein CASSPREGGGYTF.

This clone has just a few counts. Written as DNA, the CDR3 is TGTGCCAGCTCACCCTCAGGACAGGGTATTCGGCCCCAGCATTTT. It is translated as CASSPSGQGIRPQHF. This chain connects TRBV18 to TRBJ1-5; 8 bases match TRBD1. This CDR3 has 15 amino acids. Germline V gene data show CDR1 as KGHSH and CDR2 as LQKENI. V trimming: 3 bases; J trimming: 9 bases; junction bases outside the gene matches: 10.

The rearrangement joins TRBV23-1 to TRBJ1-6, with TRBD1 matching over 8 bases. TRBV23-1 is placed among ORFs of uncertain function. This CDR3 is built from 17 residues. Unmatched junction bases numbered 6, after V lost 0 bases and J lost 5 bases. CDR3 in DNA: TGCGCCAGCAGTCAATCTGGCAGGGGGCACGATAATTCACCCCTCCACTTT. Translated: CASSQSGRGHDNSPLHF.

This clone has only one observation. The chain carries TRBV6-5 and TRBJ2-5; D is perhaps TRBD1 (6 bases). The ends were cut back, 6 bases at V and 7 bases at J, with 15 bases in the middle. Germline assignment: CDR1 MNHEY and CDR2 SVGAGI. The CDR3 contains 13 residues. The CDR3 coding sequence is TGTGCCAGCAGGGGGGACCGCAGGGGGACCCAGTACTTC. Protein product: CASRGDRRGTQYF.